The TCR beta chain described here comes from a study of monozygotic twins with inflammatory bowel disease. Overall study findings and caveats: There were differing immunosuppressive treatments, which may have added variability to patient repertoires.

From its re-call of the 5' RACE reads, TCRdb lists each CDR3 protein once, without DNA. Its table lists some 330,000 distinct CDR3 sequences. In the case of this clonotype: What it recognizes is unknown.

The sample was blood. The receptor was isolated from a human donor with ulcerative colitis or Crohn's disease, or a healthy co-twin of an affected twin (not recorded which).

The chain's CDR3 is CASNPGGSGTGELFF. The chain is built from TRBV6-1 and TRBJ2-2; TCRdb lists TRBD1, though no DNA is available to test this call. Germline V gene lookup returns CDR1 MNHNS and CDR2 SASEGT. The CDR3 length is 15 residues.